This TCR beta chain was captured by sequencing in a study of T-cell memory formation after mild COVID-19. Findings and limits, study-wide: What remained unconfirmed was the SARS-CoV-2 specificity of second-wave clones peaking on day 37.

Each CDR3 protein is one row after TCRdb ran MiXCR on the 5' RACE reads. Of fewer than 250,000 distinct CDR3 sequences listed, roughly 10% are singletons. J was trimmed by 4 bases and V by 6 bases; bases with no gene match: 9. Germline values: CDR1 SGHRS, CDR2 YFSETQ. CDR3 size: 15 residues. This clonotype was found many times. Its specificity is not known. The rearrangement links TRBV5-1 to TRBJ2-3, with TRBD2 matching over 9 bases. Material for sequencing was PBMCs or a T cell subset sorted from them (not recorded which). The clonotype comes from a man in his late teens or twenties who had mild COVID-19 (a few samples of this study predate the infection). Cell type and time point are not known. CDR3 DNA: TGCGCCAGCACCACGGGACTAGCAGTGTCAGATACGCAGTATTTT. Protein: CASTTGLAVSDTQYF.